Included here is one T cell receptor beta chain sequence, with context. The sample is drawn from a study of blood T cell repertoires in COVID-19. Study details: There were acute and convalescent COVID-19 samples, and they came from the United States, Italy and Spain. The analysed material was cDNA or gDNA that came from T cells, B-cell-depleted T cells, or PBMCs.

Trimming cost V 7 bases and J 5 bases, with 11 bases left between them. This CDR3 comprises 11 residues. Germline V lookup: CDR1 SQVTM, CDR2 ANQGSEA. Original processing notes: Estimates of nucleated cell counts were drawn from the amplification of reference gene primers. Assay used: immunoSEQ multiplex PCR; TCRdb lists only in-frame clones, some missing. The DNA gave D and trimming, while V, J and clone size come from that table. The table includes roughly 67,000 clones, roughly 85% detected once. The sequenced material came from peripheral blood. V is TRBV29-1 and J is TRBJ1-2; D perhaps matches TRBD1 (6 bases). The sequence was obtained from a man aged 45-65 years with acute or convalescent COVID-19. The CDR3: CSGTDRYGYTF. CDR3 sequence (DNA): TGCAGCGGGACGGACAGATATGGCTACACCTTC.